This TCR beta chain was obtained from a study of shared T cell receptors in the human thymus. Sequencing was performed with immunoSEQ multiplex PCR; in TCRdb, only in-frame clones are kept and a portion is missing. The table has roughly 550,000 clones, roughly 74% seen once; the top ten hold about 0.013%. Germline CDR1 and CDR2: MGHDK and SYGVNS. With 4 bases clipped from V and 2 bases from J, the junction kept 8 bases outside the gene matches. This CDR3 has 17 residues. The data were also submitted as part of a second study, on human thymus T cells. Per that study: Resections from corrective heart surgery provided thymus tissue.

This sequence joins TRBV25-1 and TRBJ2-7; 13 bases are shared with TRBD2. The sample consisted of thymocytes. The TCR was taken from a boy in the first two years of life with a congenital heart defect. Here the CDR3 reads CASSGGLAGVGAYEQYF. In DNA, the CDR3 is TGTGCCAGCAGTGGCGGACTAGCGGGAGTGGGGGCCTACGAGCAGTACTTC.